Each of the 13 T cell receptor beta chains below was sequenced from the same sample in a study of T cell clonality in common variable immunodeficiency. Study results and caveats: Common variable immunodeficiency TCR beta sequences reportedly had fewer deletions and N-nucleotide insertions.

Antigen specificity for these receptors is unknown. Profiling relied on immunoSEQ multiplex PCR, and the TCRdb table lists in-frame clones only, not all of them. The data list roughly 23,000 clones, none observed once; under 10% falls to the top ten. Sample: peripheral blood mononuclear cells. These receptors came from a human donor with common variable immunodeficiency.

This clone has at least ten counts. The DNA ends 3 residues before the CDR3 does, and the rest of the CDR3 is filled in from the germline J gene. The chain joins TRBV2 to TRBJ1-2, with D possibly matching TRBD1 (5 bases). Trimming removed 7 bases from V and 6 bases from J, with 12 bases in between. CDR1 and CDR2 from the germline V gene are SNHLY and FYNNEI. The CDR3 is made up of 12 amino acids. The CDR3 here is CASIQGLHGYTF. CDR3 DNA, as far as it was read: TGTGCCAGCATTCAGGGACTACATGGC.

Concerning this clone: The DNA ends 3 residues before the CDR3 does, and the rest of the CDR3 is filled in from the germline J gene. This rearrangement joins TRBV11-3 to TRBJ2-5, with 7 bases aligning to TRBD1. The germline CDR1 and CDR2 sequences are SGHNT and YENEEA. The CDR3 extends over 15 amino acids. V lost 5 bases to trimming and J lost 1 base; unmatched junction nucleotides: 7. This CDR3 is CASSRNRGTQETQYF. CDR3 bases read: TGTGCCAGCAGCAGGAACAGGGGAACCCAAGAGACC.

This clone was seen a few times. The CDR3 end falls 3 residues outside the read, so it is completed with the germline J gene. The chain has TRBV2 and TRBJ2-5; D is possibly TRBD2 (5 bases). With 11 bases removed from V and 5 bases from J, the gap between germline ends came to 21 bases. The CDR3 length is 14 residues. Germline V gene lookup returns CDR1 SNHLY and CDR2 FYNNEI. CDR3 sequence: CARNGPRTGETQYF. CDR3 DNA, as far as it was read: TGTGCCCGGAATGGACCTCGGACGGGGGAGACC.

This clone was found many times. The read ends 3 residues before the CDR3 terminus; that terminus is restored from the germline J gene. The chain joins TRBV29-1 to TRBJ2-1, with D possibly being TRBD2 (5 bases). Per the germline V gene, CDR1 is SQVTM and CDR2 is ANQGSEA. V lost 7 bases to trimming and J lost 0 bases, with 16 bases between them. CDR3 length: 15 amino acids. The covered CDR3 bases are TGCAGCGCGCCTCTAGGACTTAGCTCCTACAATGAG. Its translation: CSAPLGLSSYNE. The full CDR3 protein is CSAPLGLSSYNEQFF.

In this sample, this clone turned up a few times. The read terminates 3 residues before the CDR3 end, so the remaining end is supplied by the germline J gene. The rearrangement uses TRBV30 and TRBJ1-2, with D possibly TRBD1 on 6 matching bases. Germline values: CDR1 GTSNPN, CDR2 SVGIG (reference sequence). The CDR3 sequence is 12 residues long. CDR3 bases read: TGTGCCTGGAGTGGACAGGACAAAGGC. The encoded protein is CAWSGQDKG. The full CDR3 protein reads CAWSGQDKGYTF.

Remarks on this clone: The read terminates 3 residues before the CDR3 end, so the remaining end is supplied by the germline J gene. The V call is TRBV30, the J call TRBJ2-7; TRBD2 matches at 10 bases. CDR3 length: 12 amino acids. The J segment lost 4 bases and the V segment lost 4 bases, leaving 1 base of the junction unmatched. Germline CDR1 reads GTSNPN; CDR2 reads SVGIG (reference sequence). The CDR3 spells CAWKTSGYEQYF. Partial CDR3 DNA: TGTGCCTGGAAGACTAGCGGGTACGAG. Together with reference TRBV30 and TRBJ2-7, the CDR3 gives the full variable domain: SQTIHQWPATLVQPVGSPLSLECTVEGTSNPNLYWYRQAAGRGLQLLFYSVGIGQISSEVPQNLSASRPQDRQFILSSKKLLLSDSGFYLCAWKTSGYEQYFGPGTRLTVT.

This clone was seen ten or more times. With the read ending 3 residues before the CDR3 end, the germline J gene is used to fill in that end. The chain combines TRBV11-2 with TRBJ2-5; the D gene is possibly TRBD2 (6 bases). In germline, CDR1 is SGHAT, CDR2 FQNNGV. The CDR3 runs 15 residues. The germline V and J ends were trimmed by 5 bases and 5 bases, with 18 bases remaining between them. The CDR3 protein is CASSRRGTLGETQYF. The DNA read from the CDR3 is TGTGCCAGCAGCCGGAGGGGCACTCTAGGGGAGACC.

There are a few counts of this clone. The read ends 3 residues early relative to the CDR3; the germline J gene fills the gap. The chain has TRBV7-8 and TRBJ2-5; TRBD1 matches 7 bases. The V and J ends lost 1 base and 1 base, in that order; junction bases with no gene match: 3. CDR1 is SGHVS and CDR2 is FQNEAQ in the germline V gene. The CDR3 is 15 residues long. The CDR3 bases that were read are TGTGCCAGCAGCTTAGTGGGACAGCCCCAAGAGACC. Its translation: CASSLVGQPQET. The full CDR3 sequence reads CASSLVGQPQETQYF.

Of note for this clone: The read terminates 3 residues ahead of where the CDR3 ends, so the germline J gene completes it. The chain combines TRBV11-1 with TRBJ2-7; 7 positions agree with TRBD1. Germline loops: CDR1 SGHAT, CDR2 FQDESV (reference sequence). The CDR3 is 15 residues long. V gave up 4 bases and J gave up 0 bases; unmatched junction bases: 6. The DNA read from the CDR3 is TGTGCCAGCAGCTCTTCCGACAGGGCCTCCTACGAG. The encoded protein is CASSSSDRASYE. The complete CDR3 sequence is CASSSSDRASYEQYF.

This clone is labeled large (0.1 to 1%). The read comes to an end 3 residues before the CDR3 does, leaving the germline J gene to fill in the end. The rearrangement links TRBV19 to TRBJ1-2, with 8 bases aligning to TRBD1. From germline, CDR1 is LNHDA and CDR2 SQIVND (reference sequence). The CDR3 has 15 residues. The ends lost 5 bases at V and 7 bases at J; junction bases unmatched: 12. Here the CDR3 reads CASSLTGTGARGYTF. CDR3 bases read: TGTGCCAGTAGTTTGACCGGGACAGGCGCCCGTGGC.

On this clone: The DNA ends 3 residues before the CDR3 does, and the rest of the CDR3 is filled in from the germline J gene. The chain combines TRBV7-9 with TRBJ1-2; tentatively, D is TRBD1 (5 bases). The CDR3 has 13 amino acids. Per germline, CDR1 SEHNR and CDR2 FQNEAQ (reference sequence). The part of the CDR3 DNA that was read is TGTGCCAGCAGCTTAGAAGGGGTGAGCGGC. Protein: CASSLEGVSG. The CDR3 in full is CASSLEGVSGYTF.

This clone turned up a few times. Its ends do not fully match the called genes, so a read error is possible. The CDR3 extends 3 residues past the end of the read, so its final part is completed from the germline J gene. The chain couples TRBV19 to TRBJ1-5; TRBD1 might be the D (6 bases). CDR1 LNHDA and CDR2 SQIVND come from the germline V gene (reference sequence). CDR3 length: 17 residues. The covered CDR3 bases are TGTGCCAGTAGGGCAGGGGACACAGGGTATAGCAAGCAGCCC. Its protein is CASRAGDTGYSKQP. The entire CDR3 reads CASRAGDTGYSKQPQHF.

This clone is labeled as medium-sized. Partial CDR3 DNA: TGTGCCAGTAGGTCGACAGGGAATAATGAAAAA. Protein sequence: CASRSTGNNEK. The entire CDR3 reads CASRSTGNNEKLFF. The V gene is TRBV19, the J gene TRBJ1-4; 7 bases match TRBD1. The DNA ends 3 residues before the CDR3 does, and the rest of the CDR3 is filled in from the germline J gene. This CDR3 has 14 amino acids. The V gene's germline CDR1 is LNHDA and CDR2 SQIVND (reference sequence). Germline trimming cut 6 bases from V and 4 bases from J; bases unmatched to any gene: 5.